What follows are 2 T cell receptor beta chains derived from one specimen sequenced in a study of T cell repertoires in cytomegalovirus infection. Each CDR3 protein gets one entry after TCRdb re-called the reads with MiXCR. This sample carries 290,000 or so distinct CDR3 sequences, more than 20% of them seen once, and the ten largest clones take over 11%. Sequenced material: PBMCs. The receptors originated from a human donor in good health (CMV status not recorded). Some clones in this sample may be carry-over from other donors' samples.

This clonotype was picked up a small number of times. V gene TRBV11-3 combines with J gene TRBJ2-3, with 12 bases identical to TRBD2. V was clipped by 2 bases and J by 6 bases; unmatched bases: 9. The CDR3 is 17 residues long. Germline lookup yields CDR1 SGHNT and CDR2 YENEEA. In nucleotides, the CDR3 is TGTGCCAGCAGCTTAAGTCAGACTAGCGGGAGTCCGGATACGCAGTATTTT. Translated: CASSLSQTSGSPDTQYF.

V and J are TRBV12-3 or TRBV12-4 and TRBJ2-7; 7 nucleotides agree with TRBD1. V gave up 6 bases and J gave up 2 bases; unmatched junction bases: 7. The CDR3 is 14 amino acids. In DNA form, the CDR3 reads TGTGCCAGCAGACTACGGACAGGTCCCTACGAGCAGTACTTC. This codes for CASRLRTGPYEQYF.